A single sample is the source of the 28 T cell receptor beta chains below, sequenced in a study of beta chain features in type 1 diabetes (dated by TCRdb to the late 2010s). Libraries were prepared through the immunoSEQ multiplex PCR assay. The entire isolated RNA was reverse transcribed using the High Capacity cDNA Reverse Transcription Kit, and thus expressed TCRB transcripts were sequenced. TCRdb obtained this table from immuneACCESS and retained in-frame rearrangements with V and J assigned. These tables miss some clones; where compared with another copy, unresolved V genes account for less than half of the shortfall, and the remainder is unexplained. The sample data list 350,000 to 450,000 clones, and approximately 15% of these were observed just once. Around 0.02% of the sample belongs to the ten largest clones. The sequenced sample consisted of naive CD4+ T cells from blood. The meaning of the sample's cell subset or site label: true naive CD4+ T cells. These TCRs come from a woman aged 18-29 years in good health.

Only a few counts were recorded for this clone. This chain joins TRBV14 and TRBJ1-1, with a weak D call TRBD1 (5 bases). Germline V gene sequence: CDR1 SGHDN, CDR2 FVKESK. The CDR3 extends over 16 amino acids. V lost 5 bases and J 1 base, leaving 17 bases between the germline ends. The CDR3 here is CASSRPTGLRNTEAFF. The CDR3 region has the DNA TGTGCCAGCAGCAGACCGACGGGACTCAGGAACACTGAAGCTTTCTTT.

This chain connects TRBV5-1 to TRBJ1-2; possibly TRBD1 for D (6 bases). The CDR3 contains 14 residues. Germline-derived CDR1 and CDR2 are SGHRS and YFSETQ. V was trimmed by 3 bases and J by 2 bases, leaving 11 bases between them. The chain's CDR3 is CASSSGGANYGYTF. The DNA of the CDR3 is TGCGCCAGCAGCTCGGGGGGGGCCAACTATGGCTACACCTTC. Full variable domain (rest looked up from reference TRBV5-1 and TRBJ1-2): KAGVTQTPRYLIKTRGQQVTLSCSPISGHRSVSWYQQTPGQGLQFLFEYFSETQRNKGNFPGRFSGRQFSNSRSEMNVSTLELGDSALYLCASSSGGANYGYTFGSGTRLTVV.

The sample holds a few counts of this clone. Different DNA sequences within this sample yield the same CDR3. The chain joins TRBV29-1 to TRBJ2-7; 8 bases fit TRBD1. Germline loops: CDR1 SQVTM, CDR2 ANQGSEA. Trimming at V came to 2 bases and at J to 4 bases, leaving 4 bases not matched to a gene. The CDR3 loop spans 13 amino acids. The CDR3, as DNA: TGCAGCGTTGAACGAGACAGGGGATACGAGCAGTACTTC. Translation: CSVERDRGYEQYF.

This clone was observed a handful of times. This same CDR3 is encoded by further DNA sequences in the sample. The DNA of the CDR3 is TGTGCCAGCAGCGTAGGACTGATGAACACTGAAGCTTTCTTT. It translates to CASSVGLMNTEAFF. This chain connects TRBV7-2 to TRBJ1-1, with D unclear. Trimming left V 5 bases short and J 0 bases short, with 10 bases between. The CDR3 has 14 residues. Looked up from germline, CDR1 is SGHTA and CDR2 is FQGNSA.

The chain couples TRBV28 to TRBJ2-1, with 15 bases matching TRBD2. The CDR3 contains 20 residues. Per the germline V gene, CDR1 is MDHEN and CDR2 is SYDVKM. V dropped 2 bases and J dropped 5; count of bases not matched to a gene: 13. The CDR3 DNA sequence: TGTGCCAGCAGTTTACGGTATCGGGGACTAGCGGGAGGTTTGGACAATGAGCAGTTCTTC. This encodes CASSLRYRGLAGGLDNEQFF. Combining the CDR3 with reference TRBV28 and TRBJ2-1 gives the whole variable domain DVKVTQSSRYLVKRTGEKVFLECVQDMDHENMFWYRQDPGLGLRLIYFSYDVKMKEKGDIPEGYSVSREKKERFSLILESASTNQTSMYLCASSLRYRGLAGGLDNEQFFGPGTRLTVL.

V gene TRBV27 combines with J gene TRBJ2-1, with a possible D match to TRBD2 (6 bases). The CDR3 has 15 amino acids. Trimming cost V 7 bases and J 4 bases, with 17 bases left between them. From germline, CDR1 is MNHEY and CDR2 SMNVEV (reference sequence). For the CDR3, the DNA is TGTGCCAGCATTCAACTCGGGACTCCATACAATGAGCAGTTCTTC. It encodes CASIQLGTPYNEQFF.

A remark on this clone: Other DNA variants within this sample encode the same CDR3. The rearrangement joins TRBV29-1 to TRBJ1-1; perhaps TRBD1 as D (6 bases). From germline, CDR1 is SQVTM and CDR2 ANQGSEA. CDR3 length equals 12 residues. V was trimmed by 6 bases and J by 0 bases, leaving 8 bases between them. The chain's CDR3 is CSVRTVNTEAFF. CDR3 nucleotide sequence: TGCAGCGTCAGGACAGTGAACACTGAAGCTTTCTTT.

V is TRBV28 and J is TRBJ2-7, with 7 bases identical to TRBD1. The J segment lost 0 bases and the V segment lost 7 bases, leaving 6 bases of the junction unmatched. Germline lookup yields CDR1 MDHEN and CDR2 SYDVKM. The CDR3 loop spans 14 amino acids. CDR3 residues: CASTPQGVSYEQYF. The CDR3 nucleotides read TGTGCCAGCACCCCCCAGGGGGTCTCCTACGAGCAGTACTTC.

The chain has TRBV29-1 and TRBJ1-5; D is unclear. V lost 4 bases, J lost 6 bases, and 10 bases lay in between. CDR1 and CDR2 from the germline V gene are SQVTM and ANQGSEA. CDR3 length: 12 residues. CDR3 coding DNA: TGCAGCGTTGGGAGCAGTGGTCAGCCCCAGCATTTT. This encodes CSVGSSGQPQHF.

CDR3 loop: CASSRTVLDNQPQHF. Written as DNA, the CDR3 is TGTGCCAGCAGCCGGACAGTGCTTGACAATCAGCCCCAGCATTTT. The J gene is TRBJ1-5, the V gene TRBV6-5; possibly TRBD1 for D (6 bases). Germline V CDR1 and CDR2: MNHEY, SVGAGI. Trimming pared 6 bases from V and 3 bases from J, leaving 15 bases between. The CDR3 runs 15 residues.

The rearrangement joins TRBV5-1 to TRBJ1-1; D is unresolved. This CDR3 has 16 residues. Germline CDR1 is SGHRS and CDR2 is YFSETQ. V was shortened by 5 bases and J by 4 bases, with 21 bases between the two germline ends. CDR3 amino acids: CASRADLALPSTEAFF. CDR3 nucleotides: TGCGCCAGCAGGGCGGACTTGGCGCTGCCTTCCACTGAAGCTTTCTTT.

The chain combines TRBV14 with TRBJ2-7, with 9 bases identical to TRBD1. Germline V gives CDR1 SGHDN, CDR2 FVKESK. The CDR3 totals 15 residues. V lost 1 base to trimming and J lost 5 bases; unmatched junction nucleotides: 6. CDR3 amino acids: CASSQGRTGVNEQYF. CDR3 bases: TGTGCCAGCAGCCAAGGCCGGACAGGGGTGAACGAGCAGTACTTC.

The table lists this clone with a few counts. V is TRBV15 and J is TRBJ2-1; 13 bases agree with TRBD2. J lost 7 bases, V lost 0 bases, and 3 bases had no gene match. The CDR3 sequence is 16 residues long. The germline V gene has CDR1 LNHNV and CDR2 YYDKDF (reference sequence). The CDR3 coding sequence is TGTGCCACCAGCAGAGAACTAGCGGGAGGGAGAAATGAGCAGTTCTTC. Translation gives CATSRELAGGRNEQFF.

This chain joins TRBV20-1 and TRBJ2-7; D is uncertain. Germline-derived CDR1 and CDR2 are DFQATT and SNEGSKA (reference sequence). The V end was cut by 3 bases, the J end by 2 bases, with 5 bases between. The CDR3 loop spans 11 amino acids. Written as DNA, the CDR3 is TGCAGTGCTAGTTCAGCCTACGAGCAGTACTTC. Translation gives CSASSAYEQYF.

CDR3 protein: CASRLLGTPYTGELFF. DNA for the CDR3: TGTGCCAGCAGACTCTTGGGGACTCCTTACACCGGGGAGCTGTTTTTT. This chain uses TRBV28 with TRBJ2-2; maybe TRBD2 (6 bases). From germline, CDR1 is MDHEN and CDR2 SYDVKM. This CDR3 has 16 residues. V lost 6 bases and J 3 bases, leaving 17 bases between the germline ends.

This clone was observed a few times. This sequence joins TRBV7-9 and TRBJ2-3; the D is unclear. Germline V gives CDR1 SEHNR, CDR2 FQNEAQ (reference sequence). This CDR3 spans 13 amino acids. Trimming took off 1 base at V and 4 bases at J, with 6 bases between the two ends. The CDR3 is CASSLDGPDTQYF. In DNA, the CDR3 is TGTGCCAGCAGCTTAGACGGTCCAGATACGCAGTATTTT.

The chain recombines TRBV2 with TRBJ2-7, with 7 bases fitting TRBD1. The CDR3 runs to 14 residues. CDR1 is SNHLY, CDR2 FYNNEI, per germline. J lost 4 bases, V lost 3 bases, and 6 bases had no gene match. The CDR3 spells CASSDGTVPYEQYF. The CDR3 coding sequence is TGTGCCAGCAGTGACGGGACAGTTCCTTACGAGCAGTACTTC.

This clone was seen more than once but under ten times. The V gene is TRBV30, the J gene TRBJ1-5; tentatively, D is TRBD1 (6 bases). CDR3 length: 13 residues. With 0 bases removed from V and 6 bases from J, the gap between germline ends came to 9 bases. Germline assignment: CDR1 GTSNPN and CDR2 SVGIG (reference sequence). CDR3 sequence reads: CAWSVRGAQPQHF. The CDR3 DNA follows: TGTGCCTGGAGTGTCCGGGGGGCTCAGCCCCAGCATTTT.

This clone was recorded a few times. The genes are TRBV9 and TRBJ1-2, with 8 nucleotides matching TRBD1. Germline CDR1 is SGDLS and CDR2 is YYNGEE. Losses at the gene ends were 4 bases for V and 4 bases for J; bases not matched to a gene: 9. The CDR3 sequence is 15 residues long. Here the CDR3 reads CASSSQPGQVYGYTF. Here the CDR3 DNA reads TGTGCCAGCAGCTCGCAACCGGGACAGGTCTATGGCTACACCTTC.

In its sample, this clone was seen a few times. The chain recombines TRBV6-5 with TRBJ2-7; 7 nucleotides agree with TRBD2. The CDR3 is made up of 12 amino acids. The V gene's germline CDR1 is MNHEY and CDR2 SVGAGI. Losses at the gene ends were 8 bases for V and 4 bases for J; bases not matched to a gene: 5. The CDR3 DNA follows: TGTGCCAGCCTTGGGAGGGCGTACGAGCAGTACTTC. Protein product: CASLGRAYEQYF.

The sample holds a few counts of this clone. V usage is TRBV11-2 and J usage is TRBJ2-1; no clear D gene. Trimming took 1 base from V and 4 from J, leaving 5 bases between them. The V gene's germline CDR1 is SGHAT and CDR2 FQNNGV. The length of the CDR3 is 13 residues. The DNA for the CDR3 is TGTGCCAGCAGCTTAGCCCTATACAATGAGCAGTTCTTC. This gives the protein CASSLALYNEQFF.

This clone was seen only a few times. This chain uses TRBV29-1 with TRBJ2-7; no reliable D call. From germline, CDR1 is SQVTM and CDR2 ANQGSEA. CDR3 length equals 13 residues. Trimming took 5 bases from V and 0 from J, leaving 11 bases between them. The CDR3 sequence: CSVTRSSSYEQYF. The CDR3 DNA reads TGCAGCGTTACCCGGTCGAGCTCCTACGAGCAGTACTTC.

As regards this clone: In the same sample, other DNA sequences code for this CDR3. V gene TRBV6-5 combines with J gene TRBJ1-5; TRBD1 aligns across 8 bases. V shed 5 bases, J shed 4 bases, and the junction held 7 bases outside the gene matches. The CDR3 loop spans 15 amino acids. Germline V gene data show CDR1 as MNHEY and CDR2 as SVGAGI. The CDR3 DNA sequence: TGTGCCAGCAGTCCCGGACAGGGAGGGAATCAGCCCCAGCATTTT. It encodes CASSPGQGGNQPQHF.

The rearrangement joins TRBV11-2 to TRBJ2-1; TRBD2 matches 10 bases. Looked up from germline, CDR1 is SGHAT and CDR2 is FQNNGV. V lost 8 bases and J lost 7; bases outside the gene matches: 5. This CDR3 is 13 amino acids long. The chain's CDR3 is CASGSGRVNEQFF. In DNA, the CDR3 is TGTGCCAGCGGGAGCGGGAGGGTAAATGAGCAGTTCTTC.

The chain has TRBV7-2 and TRBJ1-1, with 8 nucleotides matching TRBD1. This CDR3 comprises 13 residues. Looked up from germline, CDR1 is SGHTA and CDR2 is FQGNSA. V was pared by 3 bases and J by 8 bases, with 5 bases of the junction left unmatched. The CDR3, as DNA: TGTGCCAGCAGCTTTCGACAGGGGCCGGAAGCTTTCTTT. Encoded protein: CASSFRQGPEAFF.

This clone was counted between two and nine times. The J gene is TRBJ2-5, the V gene TRBV4-2; 10 bases are a match to TRBD2. This CDR3 contains 15 residues. V shed 1 base and J 5 bases; nucleotides not matched to a gene: 4. Germline assignment: CDR1 LGHNA and CDR2 YNFKEQ. The CDR3 sequence is CASSQATSGMETQYF. CDR3 sequence (DNA): TGTGCCAGCAGCCAAGCAACTAGCGGGATGGAGACCCAGTACTTC.

V and J are TRBV9 and TRBJ2-3; 11 positions agree with TRBD2. The CDR3 runs 17 residues. CDR1 SGDLS and CDR2 YYNGEE come from the germline V gene. Losses at the gene ends were 3 bases for V and 6 bases for J; bases not matched to a gene: 12. In nucleotides, the CDR3 is TGTGCCAGCAGCGCCCATGAGACTAGCGGGACAACGGATACGCAGTATTTT. As protein: CASSAHETSGTTDTQYF.

The genes are TRBV7-2 and TRBJ2-7; 12 positions agree with TRBD2. The CDR3 is made up of 16 amino acids. V was clipped by 3 bases and J by 5 bases; unmatched bases: 8. CDR1 is SGHTA and CDR2 is FQGNSA in the germline V gene. CDR3 residues: CASSFSLAGGRHEQYF. DNA of the CDR3: TGTGCCAGCAGCTTTTCCCTAGCGGGAGGGCGTCACGAGCAGTACTTC.